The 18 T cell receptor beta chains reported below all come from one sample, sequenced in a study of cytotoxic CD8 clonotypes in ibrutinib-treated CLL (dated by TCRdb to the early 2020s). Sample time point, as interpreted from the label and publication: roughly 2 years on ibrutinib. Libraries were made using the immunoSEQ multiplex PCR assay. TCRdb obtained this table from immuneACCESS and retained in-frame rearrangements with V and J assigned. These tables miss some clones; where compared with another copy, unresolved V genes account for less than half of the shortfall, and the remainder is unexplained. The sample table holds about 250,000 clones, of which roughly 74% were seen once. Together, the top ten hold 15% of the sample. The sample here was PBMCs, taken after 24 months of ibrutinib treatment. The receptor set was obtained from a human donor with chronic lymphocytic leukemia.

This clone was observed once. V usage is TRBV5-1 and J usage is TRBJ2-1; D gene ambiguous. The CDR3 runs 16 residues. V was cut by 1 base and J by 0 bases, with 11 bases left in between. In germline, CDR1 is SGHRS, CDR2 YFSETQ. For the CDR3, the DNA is TGCGCCAGCAGCTTGAGTGGCGACGGCTCCTACAATGAGCAGTTCTTC. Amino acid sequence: CASSLSGDGSYNEQFF. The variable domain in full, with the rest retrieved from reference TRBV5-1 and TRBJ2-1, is KAGVTQTPRYLIKTRGQQVTLSCSPISGHRSVSWYQQTPGQGLQFLFEYFSETQRNKGNFPGRFSGRQFSNSRSEMNVSTLELGDSALYLCASSLSGDGSYNEQFFGPGTRLTVL.

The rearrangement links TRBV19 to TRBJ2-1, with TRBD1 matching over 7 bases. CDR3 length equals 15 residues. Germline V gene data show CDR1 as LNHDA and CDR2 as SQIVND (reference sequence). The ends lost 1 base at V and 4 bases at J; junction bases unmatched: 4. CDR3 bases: TGTGCCAGTAGTATAGCGGGACAGCCTTACAATGAGCAGTTCTTC. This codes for CASSIAGQPYNEQFF.

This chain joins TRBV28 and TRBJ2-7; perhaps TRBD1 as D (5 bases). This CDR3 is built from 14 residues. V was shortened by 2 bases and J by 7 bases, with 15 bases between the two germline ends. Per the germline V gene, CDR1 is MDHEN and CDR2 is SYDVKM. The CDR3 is CASSLTPGFDEQYF. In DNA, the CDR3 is TGTGCCAGCAGTTTAACCCCAGGGTTCGATGAGCAGTACTTC.

CDR3 nucleotides: TGCGCCAGCAGCTTACCTGGGTACGAGCAGTACTTC. Translated: CASSLPGYEQYF. The chain links TRBV5-1 to TRBJ2-7; D is undetermined. Germline CDR1 SGHRS, CDR2 YFSETQ. V was cut by 2 bases and J by 4 bases, with 7 bases left in between. This CDR3 region has 12 residues.

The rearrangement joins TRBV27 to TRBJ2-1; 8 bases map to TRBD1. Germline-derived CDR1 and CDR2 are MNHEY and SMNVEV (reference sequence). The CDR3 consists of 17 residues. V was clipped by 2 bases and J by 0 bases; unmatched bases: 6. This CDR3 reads CASSLRQGISSYNEQFF. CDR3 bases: TGTGCCAGCAGTTTAAGACAGGGGATAAGCTCCTACAATGAGCAGTTCTTC.

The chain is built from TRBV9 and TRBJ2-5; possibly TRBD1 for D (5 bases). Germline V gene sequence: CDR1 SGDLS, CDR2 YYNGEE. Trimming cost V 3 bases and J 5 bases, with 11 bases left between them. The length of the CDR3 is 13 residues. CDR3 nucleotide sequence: TGTGCCAGCAGCGCCAGGGTTGGCGAGACCCAGTACTTC. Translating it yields CASSARVGETQYF.

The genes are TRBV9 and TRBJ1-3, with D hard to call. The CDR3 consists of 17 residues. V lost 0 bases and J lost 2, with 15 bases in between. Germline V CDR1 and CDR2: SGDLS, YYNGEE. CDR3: CASSVVGSGLAGNTIYF. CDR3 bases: TGTGCCAGCAGCGTAGTCGGTAGTGGGTTGGCTGGAAACACCATATATTTT.

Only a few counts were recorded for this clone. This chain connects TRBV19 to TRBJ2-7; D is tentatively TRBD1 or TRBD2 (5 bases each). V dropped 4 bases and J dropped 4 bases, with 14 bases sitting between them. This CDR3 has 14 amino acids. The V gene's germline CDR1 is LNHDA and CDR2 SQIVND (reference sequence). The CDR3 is CASSRYLGDYEQYF. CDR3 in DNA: TGTGCCAGTAGTAGGTACTTGGGGGATTACGAGCAGTACTTC.

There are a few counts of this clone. The CDR3 sequence: CASSFLKGNTIYF. CDR3 DNA: TGTGCCAGCAGTTTCCTAAAGGGAAACACCATATATTTT. The V and J genes are TRBV6-5 and TRBJ1-3; D ambiguous. Germline lookup yields CDR1 MNHEY and CDR2 SVGAGI. The CDR3 has 13 amino acids. Deletions cut 4 bases from V and 4 bases from J, with 8 bases between.

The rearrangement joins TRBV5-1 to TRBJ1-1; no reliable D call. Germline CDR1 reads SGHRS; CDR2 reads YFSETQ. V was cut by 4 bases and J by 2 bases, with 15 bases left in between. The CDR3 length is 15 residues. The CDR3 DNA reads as TGCGCCAGCAGCGGTGGTGATGGAGTAAACACTGAAGCTTTCTTT. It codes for CASSGGDGVNTEAFF.

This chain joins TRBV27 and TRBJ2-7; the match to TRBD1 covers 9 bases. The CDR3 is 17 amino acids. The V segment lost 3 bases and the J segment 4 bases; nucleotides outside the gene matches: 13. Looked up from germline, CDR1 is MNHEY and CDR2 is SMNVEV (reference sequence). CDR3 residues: CASSFIYRDRERYEQYF. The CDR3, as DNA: TGTGCCAGCAGTTTCATCTACCGGGACAGGGAAAGGTACGAGCAGTACTTC.

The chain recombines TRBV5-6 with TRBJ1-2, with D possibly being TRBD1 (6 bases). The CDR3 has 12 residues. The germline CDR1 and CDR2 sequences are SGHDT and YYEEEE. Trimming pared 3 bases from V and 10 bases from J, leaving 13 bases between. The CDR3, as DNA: TGTGCCAGCAGCTCCGGGACACCCCTCTACACCTTC. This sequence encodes CASSSGTPLYTF.

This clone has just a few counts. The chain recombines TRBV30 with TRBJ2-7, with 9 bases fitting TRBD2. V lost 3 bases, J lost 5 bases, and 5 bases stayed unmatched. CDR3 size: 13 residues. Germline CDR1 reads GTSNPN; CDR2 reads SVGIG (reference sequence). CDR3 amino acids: CAWRSSGTHEQYF. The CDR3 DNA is TGTGCCTGGAGGTCTAGCGGGACCCACGAGCAGTACTTC.

The CDR3 loop reads CASSPGTGGLMLAFF. The CDR3 DNA follows: TGCGCCAGCAGCCCGGGGACAGGGGGCCTTATGTTGGCTTTCTTT. This sequence joins TRBV5-1 and TRBJ1-1; TRBD1 matches 12 bases. Germline-derived CDR1 and CDR2 are SGHRS and YFSETQ. V dropped 4 bases and J dropped 11; count of bases not matched to a gene: 12. CDR3 size: 15 residues.

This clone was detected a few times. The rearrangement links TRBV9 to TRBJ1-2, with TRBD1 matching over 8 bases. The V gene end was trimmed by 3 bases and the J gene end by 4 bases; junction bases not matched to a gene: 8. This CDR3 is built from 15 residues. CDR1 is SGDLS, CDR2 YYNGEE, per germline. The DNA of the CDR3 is TGTGCCAGCAGCGACCGGGACAGGACGTTCTATGGCTACACCTTC. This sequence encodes CASSDRDRTFYGYTF.

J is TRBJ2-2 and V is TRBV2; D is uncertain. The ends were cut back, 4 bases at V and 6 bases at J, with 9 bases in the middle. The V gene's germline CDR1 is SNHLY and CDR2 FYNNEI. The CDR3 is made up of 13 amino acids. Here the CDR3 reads CASSVARPGELFF. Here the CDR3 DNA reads TGTGCCAGCAGTGTTGCCAGGCCCGGGGAGCTGTTTTTT.

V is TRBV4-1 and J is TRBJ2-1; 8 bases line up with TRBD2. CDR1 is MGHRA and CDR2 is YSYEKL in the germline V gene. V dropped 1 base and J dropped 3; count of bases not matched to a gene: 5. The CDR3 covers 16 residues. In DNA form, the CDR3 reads TGCGCCAGCAGCCAAGGTAGCGGGACGCTCTACAATGAGCAGTTCTTC. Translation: CASSQGSGTLYNEQFF.

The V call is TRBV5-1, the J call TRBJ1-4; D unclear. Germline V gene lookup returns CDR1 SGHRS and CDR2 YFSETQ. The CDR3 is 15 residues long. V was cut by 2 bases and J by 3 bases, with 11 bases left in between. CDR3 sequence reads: CASSFGWAPNEKLFF. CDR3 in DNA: TGCGCCAGCAGCTTCGGATGGGCCCCTAATGAAAAACTGTTTTTT.